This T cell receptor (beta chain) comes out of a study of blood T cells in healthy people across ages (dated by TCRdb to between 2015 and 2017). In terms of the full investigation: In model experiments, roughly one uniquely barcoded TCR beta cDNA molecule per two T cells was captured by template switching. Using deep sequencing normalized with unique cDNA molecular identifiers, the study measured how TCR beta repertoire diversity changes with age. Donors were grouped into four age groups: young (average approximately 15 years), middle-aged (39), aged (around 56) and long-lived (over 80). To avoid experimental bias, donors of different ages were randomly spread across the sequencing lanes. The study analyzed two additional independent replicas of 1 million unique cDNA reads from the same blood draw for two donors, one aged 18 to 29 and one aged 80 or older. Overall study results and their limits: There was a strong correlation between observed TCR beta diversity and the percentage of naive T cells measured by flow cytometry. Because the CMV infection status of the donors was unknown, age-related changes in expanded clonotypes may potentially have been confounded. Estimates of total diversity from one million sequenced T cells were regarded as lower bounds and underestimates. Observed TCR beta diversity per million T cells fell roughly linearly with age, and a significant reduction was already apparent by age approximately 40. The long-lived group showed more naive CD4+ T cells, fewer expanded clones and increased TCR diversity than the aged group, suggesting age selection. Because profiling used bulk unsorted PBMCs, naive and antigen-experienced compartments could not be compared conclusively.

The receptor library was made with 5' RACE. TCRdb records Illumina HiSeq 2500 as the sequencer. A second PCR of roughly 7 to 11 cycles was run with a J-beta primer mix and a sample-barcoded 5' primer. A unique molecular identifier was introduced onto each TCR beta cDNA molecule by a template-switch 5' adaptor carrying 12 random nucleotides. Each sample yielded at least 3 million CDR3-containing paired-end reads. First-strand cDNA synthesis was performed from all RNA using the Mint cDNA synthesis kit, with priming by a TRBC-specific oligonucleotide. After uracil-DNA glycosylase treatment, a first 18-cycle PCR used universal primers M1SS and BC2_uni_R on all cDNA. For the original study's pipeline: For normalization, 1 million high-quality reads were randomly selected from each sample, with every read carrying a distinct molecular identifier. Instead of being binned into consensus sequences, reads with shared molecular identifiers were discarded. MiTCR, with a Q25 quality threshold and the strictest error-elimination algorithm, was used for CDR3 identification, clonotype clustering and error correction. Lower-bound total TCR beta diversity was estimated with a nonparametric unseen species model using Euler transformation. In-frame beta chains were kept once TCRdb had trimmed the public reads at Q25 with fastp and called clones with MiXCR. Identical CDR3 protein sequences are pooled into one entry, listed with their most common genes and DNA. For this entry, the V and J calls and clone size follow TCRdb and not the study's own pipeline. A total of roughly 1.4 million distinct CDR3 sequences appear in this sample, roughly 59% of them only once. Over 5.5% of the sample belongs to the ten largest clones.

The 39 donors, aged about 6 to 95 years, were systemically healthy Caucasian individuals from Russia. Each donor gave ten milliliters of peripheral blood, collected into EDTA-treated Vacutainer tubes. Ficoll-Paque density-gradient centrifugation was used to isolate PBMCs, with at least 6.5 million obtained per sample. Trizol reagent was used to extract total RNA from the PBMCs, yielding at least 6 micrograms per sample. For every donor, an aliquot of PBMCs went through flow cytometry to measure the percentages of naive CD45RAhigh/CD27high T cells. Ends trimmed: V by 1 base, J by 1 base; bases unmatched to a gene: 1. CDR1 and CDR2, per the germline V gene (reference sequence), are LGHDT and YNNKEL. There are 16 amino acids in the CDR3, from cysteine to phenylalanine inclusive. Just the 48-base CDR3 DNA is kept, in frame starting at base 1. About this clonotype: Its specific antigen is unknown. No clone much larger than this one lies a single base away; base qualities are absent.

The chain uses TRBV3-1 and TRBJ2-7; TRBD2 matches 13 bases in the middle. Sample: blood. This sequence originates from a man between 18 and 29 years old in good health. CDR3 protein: CASSQGGLAGSYEQYF. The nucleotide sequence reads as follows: TGTGCCAGCAGCCAAGGGGGACTAGCGGGGTCCTACGAGCAGTACTTC.